This T cell receptor (beta chain) was captured by sequencing in a study of blood T cell repertoires in COVID-19. The CDR3 is 11 amino acids. V was pared by 9 bases and J by 9 bases, with 12 bases between. The germline V gene encodes CDR1 MNHEY and CDR2 SVGAGI. Per the study methods: Counts of nucleated cells, estimated from reference gene primer amplification, were obtained. The protocol was immunoSEQ multiplex PCR, while the TCRdb copy is restricted to in-frame clones and leaves out a portion. That table supplies the V and J calls and clone size; D and trimming were determined from the DNA. The sample holds tens of thousands of clones, more than 70% seen once.

This sequence originates from a human donor in a cohort sampled during active COVID-19. The V call is TRBV6-5, the J call TRBJ2-1; TRBD2 is a possible D gene (6 bases). The sequencing input was peripheral blood. The CDR3 loop reads CASKSGGEQFF. In DNA form, the CDR3 reads TGTGCCAGTAAGTCCGGGGGTGAGCAGTTCTTC.